This T cell receptor (beta chain) derives from a study of T cells after yellow fever vaccination (dated by TCRdb to 2018 to 2020). Study-wide context: Libraries from fractions with low cell numbers were prepared with the SMART-Seq v4 Ultra Low Input RNA kit. To follow T-cell clones before and after both primary and booster YFV17D yellow fever vaccination, bulk TCR alpha and beta repertoires underwent longitudinal sequencing. Two healthy male donors, one aged 18 to 30 and one aged 30 to 40 years, were included in the cohort. Blood was drawn at multiple timepoints before and after primary and secondary immunization, with bulk PBMC replicates and cell subsets isolated.

The CDR3 holds 12 amino acids from the cysteine to the phenylalanine. The read is trimmed to its CDR3 DNA, 36 bases read in frame from base 1. From the germline V gene (reference sequence), CDR1 is SGHNT and CDR2 is YYREEE. The junction carries 10 bases between V and J, which are trimmed by 3 bases and 9 bases respectively. The intended sense of this specimen's treatment or condition label: live attenuated yellow fever vaccine strain. At every blood-draw timepoint, two biological replicates of bulk PBMCs were collected. PBMCs were isolated from peripheral blood using a standard Ficoll-Paque protocol. TriZol was used to extract RNA from bulk PBMCs, CD4 and CD8 fractions, and dextramer-positive and dextramer-negative fractions. A remark on this clonotype: Which antigen it targets is not known. Nothing much larger sits one base from this clone, and base qualities are not available.

Study-wide findings and limitations: Most clones expanded after primary vaccination were re-detected after the booster (almost 97% of CD4 and around 88% of CD8), suggesting broad memory maintenance. FACS-sorted repertoires could contain abundant contaminating clonotypes from the bulk population, so computational filtering was required. Compared with the primary T-cell response, the secondary T-cell response was weaker but faster, peaking on day 5 rather than day 15. A small fraction of clonotypes showed up in both the CD4 and CD8 compartments, probably as a result of convergent recombination. Only a couple of donors were included in the study, so the extent to which the findings can be generalized is limited.

TCR cDNA was made using 5'RACE template switching, a step that added a universal primer site and unique molecular identifiers. Priming for cDNA synthesis came from both the TCR alpha and TCR beta constant segments. Two PCR steps were used to amplify libraries, with sample barcodes and sequencing adapters being added in the second step. Sequencing of the libraries was done on either Illumina HiSeq 2500 (2x100 bp) or NovaSeq (2x150 bp). Processing in the source paper ran as follows. Demultiplexing of reads and collapsing into UMI consensus sequences were performed with MIGEC, and V(D)J alignment was carried out with MiXCR. Clonotypes responding to the vaccine were identified with edgeR on replicate PBMC samples, with the criteria of FDR below 0.01 and a log2 fold change above 5 up to day 15. CD4 or CD8 identity was assigned to each bulk clonotype according to whether the clonotype was present at higher abundance in the sequenced CD4 repertoire or the sequenced CD8 repertoire. The raw public reads went through TCRdb reprocessing: fastp at Q25, MiXCR clone calling, in-frame beta chains kept. Each entry merges the rows of one CDR3 protein and shows their most common DNA and genes. These V and J calls rely on TCRdb rather than the paper's analysis. The sample has 300,000 to 450,000 distinct CDR3 sequences on record, roughly 8% of them singletons. Roughly 18% of the sample is in the top ten clones.

The V gene is TRBV5-4 and the J gene is TRBJ2-1, with no confident D gene call. The sequence derives from a man aged 18 to 29 who received the YFV17D yellow fever vaccine. The material was PBMCs, obtained roughly 47 days after the first yellow fever vaccination. The DNA reads as follows: TGTGCCAGCAGCTCTTGGACCGGTGAGCAGTTCTTC. Translated, this gives CASSSWTGEQFF.